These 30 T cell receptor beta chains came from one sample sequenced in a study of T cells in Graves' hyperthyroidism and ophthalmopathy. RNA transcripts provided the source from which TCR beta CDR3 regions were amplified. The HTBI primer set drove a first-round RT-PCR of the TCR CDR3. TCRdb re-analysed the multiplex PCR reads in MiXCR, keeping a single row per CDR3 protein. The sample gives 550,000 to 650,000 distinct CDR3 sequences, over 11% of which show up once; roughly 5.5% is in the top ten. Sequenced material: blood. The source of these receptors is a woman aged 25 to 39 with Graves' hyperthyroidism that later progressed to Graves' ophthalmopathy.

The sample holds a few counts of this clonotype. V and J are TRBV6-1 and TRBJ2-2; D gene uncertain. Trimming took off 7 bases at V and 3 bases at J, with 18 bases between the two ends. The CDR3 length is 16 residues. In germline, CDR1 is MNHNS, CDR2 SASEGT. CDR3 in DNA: TGTGCCAGCACCGAACCCCCCTCTTTTCACACCGGGGAGCTGTTTTTT. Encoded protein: CASTEPPSFHTGELFF.

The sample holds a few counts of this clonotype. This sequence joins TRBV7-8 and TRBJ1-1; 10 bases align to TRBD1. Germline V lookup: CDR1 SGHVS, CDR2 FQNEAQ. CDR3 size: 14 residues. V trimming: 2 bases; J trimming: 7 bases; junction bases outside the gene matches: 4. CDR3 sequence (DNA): TGTGCCAGCAGCTTAACTTGGACAGGGGGTGAAGCTTTCTTT. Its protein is CASSLTWTGGEAFF.

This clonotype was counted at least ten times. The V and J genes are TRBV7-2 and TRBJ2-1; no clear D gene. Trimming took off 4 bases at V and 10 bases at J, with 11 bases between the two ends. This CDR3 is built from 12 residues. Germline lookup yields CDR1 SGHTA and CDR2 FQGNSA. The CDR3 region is CASSSPESEQFF. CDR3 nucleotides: TGTGCCAGCAGCTCCCCTGAGTCCGAGCAGTTCTTC.

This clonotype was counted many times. This CDR3 is CAWAGDRVELFF. The CDR3 coding sequence is TGTGCCTGGGCTGGGGACAGGGTGGAACTGTTTTTT. This sequence joins TRBV30 and TRBJ1-4; 9 nucleotides align to TRBD1. CDR1 GTSNPN and CDR2 SVGIG come from the germline V gene (reference sequence). This CDR3 contains 12 residues. With V trimmed by 5 bases and J by 12 bases, 7 bases remained unmatched.

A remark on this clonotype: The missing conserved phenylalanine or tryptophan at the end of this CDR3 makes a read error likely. CDR3 nucleotide sequence: TGTGCCAGCAGTTACTCCACCGGCTCTGGGGCCAACGTCCTGACTTCC. Translated: CASSYSTGSGANVLTS. The chain uses TRBV6-6 and TRBJ2-6; D not resolved. The CDR3 is 16 residues long. V lost 0 bases, J lost 0 bases, and 6 bases lay in between. Per the germline V gene, CDR1 is MNHNY and CDR2 is SVGAGI (reference sequence).

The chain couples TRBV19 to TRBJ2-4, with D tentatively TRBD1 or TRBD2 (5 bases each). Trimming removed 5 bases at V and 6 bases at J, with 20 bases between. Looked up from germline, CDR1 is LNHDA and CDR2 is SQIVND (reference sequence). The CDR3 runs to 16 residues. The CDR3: CASSRGDGTWVNIQYF. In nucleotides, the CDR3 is TGTGCCAGTAGTCGTGGGGACGGAACCTGGGTAAACATTCAGTACTTC.

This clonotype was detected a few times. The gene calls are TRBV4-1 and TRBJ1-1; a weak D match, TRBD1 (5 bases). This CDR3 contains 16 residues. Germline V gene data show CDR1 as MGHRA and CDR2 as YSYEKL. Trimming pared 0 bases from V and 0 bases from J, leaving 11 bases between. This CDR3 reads CASSQDTGKMNTEAFF. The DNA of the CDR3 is TGCGCCAGCAGCCAAGATACAGGAAAGATGAACACTGAAGCTTTCTTT.

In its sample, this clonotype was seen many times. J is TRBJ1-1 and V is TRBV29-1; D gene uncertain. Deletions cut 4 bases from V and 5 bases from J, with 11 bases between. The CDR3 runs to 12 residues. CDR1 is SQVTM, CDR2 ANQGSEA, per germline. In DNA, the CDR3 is TGCAGCGTTGGTGGTTGGGCGACTGAAGCTTTCTTT. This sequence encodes CSVGGWATEAFF.

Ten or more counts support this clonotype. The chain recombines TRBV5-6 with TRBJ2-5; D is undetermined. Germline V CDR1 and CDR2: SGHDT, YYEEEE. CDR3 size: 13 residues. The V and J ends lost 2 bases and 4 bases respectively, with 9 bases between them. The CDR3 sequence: CASSLRSGETQYF. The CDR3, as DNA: TGTGCCAGCAGCTTACGTTCGGGAGAGACCCAGTACTTC.

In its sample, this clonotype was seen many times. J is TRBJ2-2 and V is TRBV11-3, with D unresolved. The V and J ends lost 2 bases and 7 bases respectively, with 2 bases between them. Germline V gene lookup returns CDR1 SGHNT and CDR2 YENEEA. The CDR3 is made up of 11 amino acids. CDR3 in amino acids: CASSLFGELFF. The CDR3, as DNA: TGTGCCAGCAGCTTATTCGGGGAGCTGTTTTTT.

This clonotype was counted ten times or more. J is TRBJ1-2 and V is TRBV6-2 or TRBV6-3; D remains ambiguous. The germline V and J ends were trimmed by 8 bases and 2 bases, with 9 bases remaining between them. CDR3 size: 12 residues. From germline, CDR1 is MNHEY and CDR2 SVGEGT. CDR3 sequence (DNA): TGTGCCAGCGCTGACGCCAACTATGGCTACACCTTC. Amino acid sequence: CASADANYGYTF.

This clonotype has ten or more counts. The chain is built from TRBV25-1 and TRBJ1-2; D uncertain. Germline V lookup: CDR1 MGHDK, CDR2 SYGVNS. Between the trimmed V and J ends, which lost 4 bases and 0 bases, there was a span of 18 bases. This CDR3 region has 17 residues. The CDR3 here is CASSGLQDGLTNYGYTF. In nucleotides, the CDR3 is TGTGCCAGCAGTGGGCTTCAGGATGGCCTTACTAACTATGGCTACACCTTC.

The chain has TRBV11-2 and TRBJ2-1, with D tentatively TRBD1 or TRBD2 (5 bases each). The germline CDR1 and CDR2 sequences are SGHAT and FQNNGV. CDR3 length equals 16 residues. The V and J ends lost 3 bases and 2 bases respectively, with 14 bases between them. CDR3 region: CASSFEGPGTYNEQFF. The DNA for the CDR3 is TGTGCCAGCAGCTTCGAGGGGCCAGGGACCTACAATGAGCAGTTCTTC.

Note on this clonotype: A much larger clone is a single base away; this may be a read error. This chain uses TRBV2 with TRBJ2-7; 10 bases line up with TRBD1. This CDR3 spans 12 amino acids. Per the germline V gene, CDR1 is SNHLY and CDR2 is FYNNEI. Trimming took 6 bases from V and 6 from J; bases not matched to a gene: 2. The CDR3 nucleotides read TGTGCCAGCAGCCGGGACAGGGGCGAGCAGTACTTC. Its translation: CASSRDRGEQYF.

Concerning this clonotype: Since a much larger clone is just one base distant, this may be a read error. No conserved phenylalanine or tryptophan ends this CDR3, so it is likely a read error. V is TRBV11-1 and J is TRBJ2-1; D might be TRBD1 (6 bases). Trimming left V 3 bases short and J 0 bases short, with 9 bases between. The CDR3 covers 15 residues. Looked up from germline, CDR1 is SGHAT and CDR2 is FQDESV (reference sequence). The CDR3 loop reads CASSFQGPSYNEQFY. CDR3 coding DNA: TGTGCCAGCAGCTTCCAGGGGCCCTCCTACAATGAGCAGTTCTAC.

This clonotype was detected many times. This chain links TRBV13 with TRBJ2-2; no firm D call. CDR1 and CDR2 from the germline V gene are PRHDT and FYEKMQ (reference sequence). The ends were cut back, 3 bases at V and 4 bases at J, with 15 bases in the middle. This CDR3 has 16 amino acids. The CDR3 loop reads CASSFLVGPSTGELFF. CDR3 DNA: TGTGCCAGCAGCTTCCTGGTAGGGCCCAGCACCGGGGAGCTGTTTTTT.

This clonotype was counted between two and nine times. CDR3 sequence reads: CSAMQTGALAKNIQYF. CDR3 in DNA: TGCAGTGCCATGCAGACAGGGGCGTTAGCCAAAAACATTCAGTACTTC. This chain links TRBV20-1 with TRBJ2-4; 8 bases map to TRBD1. CDR1 and CDR2 from the germline V gene are DFQATT and SNEGSKA (reference sequence). This CDR3 contains 16 residues. Germline trimming cut 6 bases from V and 0 bases from J; bases unmatched to any gene: 10.

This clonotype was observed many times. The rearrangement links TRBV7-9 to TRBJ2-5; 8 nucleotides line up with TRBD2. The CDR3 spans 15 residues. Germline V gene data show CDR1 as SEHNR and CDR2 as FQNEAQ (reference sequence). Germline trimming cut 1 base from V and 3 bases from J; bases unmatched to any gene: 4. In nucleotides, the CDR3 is TGTGCCAGCAGCTTAGGGACTAGCTCGAAAGAGACCCAGTACTTC. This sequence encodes CASSLGTSSKETQYF.

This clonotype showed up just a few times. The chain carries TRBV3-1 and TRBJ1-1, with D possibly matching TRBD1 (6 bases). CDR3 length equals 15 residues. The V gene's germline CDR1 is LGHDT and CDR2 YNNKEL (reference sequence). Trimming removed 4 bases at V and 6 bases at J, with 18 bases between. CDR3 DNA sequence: TGTGCCAGCAGCCGCATGACAGGAGGTGCCGCTGAAGCTTTCTTT. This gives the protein CASSRMTGGAAEAFF.

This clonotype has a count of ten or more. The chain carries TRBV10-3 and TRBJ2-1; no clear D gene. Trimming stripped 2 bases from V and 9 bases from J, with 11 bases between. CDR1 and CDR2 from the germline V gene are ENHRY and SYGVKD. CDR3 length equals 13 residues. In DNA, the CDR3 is TGTGCCATCAGTGAGGACTCACCGGGTGAGCAGTTCTTC. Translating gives CAISEDSPGEQFF.

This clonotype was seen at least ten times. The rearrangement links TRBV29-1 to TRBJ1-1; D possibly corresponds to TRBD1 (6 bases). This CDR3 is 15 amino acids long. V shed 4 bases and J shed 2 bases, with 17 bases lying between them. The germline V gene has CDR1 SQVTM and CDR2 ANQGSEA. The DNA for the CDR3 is TGCAGCGTTGGATTTTTAGGACAGATAAACACTGAAGCTTTCTTT. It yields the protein CSVGFLGQINTEAFF.

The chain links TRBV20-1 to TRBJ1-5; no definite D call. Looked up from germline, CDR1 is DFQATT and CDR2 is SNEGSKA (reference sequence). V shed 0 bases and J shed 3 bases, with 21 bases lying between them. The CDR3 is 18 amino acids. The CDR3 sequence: CSARDRRAVGWDNQPQHF. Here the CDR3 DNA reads TGCAGTGCTAGAGATAGGAGGGCTGTAGGGTGGGACAATCAGCCCCAGCATTTT.

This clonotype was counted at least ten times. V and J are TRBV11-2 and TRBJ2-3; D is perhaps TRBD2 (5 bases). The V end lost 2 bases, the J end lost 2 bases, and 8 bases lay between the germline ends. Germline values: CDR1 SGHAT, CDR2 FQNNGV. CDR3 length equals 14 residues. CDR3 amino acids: CASSLRTHTDTQYF. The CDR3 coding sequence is TGTGCCAGCAGCTTAAGGACTCACACAGATACGCAGTATTTT.

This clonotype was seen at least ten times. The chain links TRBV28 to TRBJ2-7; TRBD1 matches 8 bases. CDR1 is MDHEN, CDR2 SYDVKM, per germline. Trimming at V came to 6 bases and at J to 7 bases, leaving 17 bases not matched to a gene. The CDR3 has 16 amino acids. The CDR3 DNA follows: TGTGCCAGCAGGATCCCTGTGGGGACAGGCCCCCCGGAGCAGTACTTC. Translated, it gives CASRIPVGTGPPEQYF.

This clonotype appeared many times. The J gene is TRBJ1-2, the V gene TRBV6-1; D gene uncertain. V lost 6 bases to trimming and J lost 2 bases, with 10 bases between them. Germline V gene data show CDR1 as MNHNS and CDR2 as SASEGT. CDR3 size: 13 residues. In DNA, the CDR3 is TGTGCCAGCAGACCAACTTGGAACTATGGCTACACCTTC. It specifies CASRPTWNYGYTF.

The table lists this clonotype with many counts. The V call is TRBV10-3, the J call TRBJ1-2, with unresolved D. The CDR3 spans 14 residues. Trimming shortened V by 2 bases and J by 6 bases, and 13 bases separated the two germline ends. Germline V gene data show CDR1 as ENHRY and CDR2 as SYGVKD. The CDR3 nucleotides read TGTGCCATCAGTGAGGCCCGGGGTCTTGATGGCTACACCTTC. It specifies CAISEARGLDGYTF.

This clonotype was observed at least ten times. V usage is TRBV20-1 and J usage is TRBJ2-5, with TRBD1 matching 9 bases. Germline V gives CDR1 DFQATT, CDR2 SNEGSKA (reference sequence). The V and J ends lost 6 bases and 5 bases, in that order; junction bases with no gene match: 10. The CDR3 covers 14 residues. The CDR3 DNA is TGCAGTGCACGACCTACAGGGGGCTCGGAGACCCAGTACTTC. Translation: CSARPTGGSETQYF.

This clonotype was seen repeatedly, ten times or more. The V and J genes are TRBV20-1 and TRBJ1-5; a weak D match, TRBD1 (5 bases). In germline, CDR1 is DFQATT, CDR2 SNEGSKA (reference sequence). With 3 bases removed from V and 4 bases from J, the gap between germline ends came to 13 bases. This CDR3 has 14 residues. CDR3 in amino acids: CSARGDERNQPQHF. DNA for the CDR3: TGCAGTGCTAGGGGGGACGAGAGAAATCAGCCCCAGCATTTT.

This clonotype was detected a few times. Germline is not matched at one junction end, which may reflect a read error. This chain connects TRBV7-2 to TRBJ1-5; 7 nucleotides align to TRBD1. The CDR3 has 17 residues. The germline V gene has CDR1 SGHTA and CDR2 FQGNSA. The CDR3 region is CGSSLPDRVIGNQPQHF. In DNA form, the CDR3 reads TGTGGCAGCAGCCTGCCCGACAGGGTTATAGGAAATCAGCCCCAGCATTTT.

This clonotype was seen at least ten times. The CDR3 loop reads CASSELGTGGEKLFF. CDR3 coding DNA: TGTGCCAGCAGTGAATTGGGGACAGGGGGTGAAAAACTGTTTTTT. This chain links TRBV2 with TRBJ1-4; 11 bases are shared with TRBD1. J gave up 7 bases and V 2 bases, and 3 bases lay outside the gene matches. The germline gives CDR1 SNHLY, CDR2 FYNNEI. This CDR3 is 15 amino acids long.